The 12 T cell receptor beta chains in this list originate from one sample, sequenced in a study of neurological immune-mediated disorders. TCRdb re-derived calls from the 5' RACE reads in MiXCR, one entry per CDR3 protein. The table has roughly 80,000 distinct CDR3 sequences, about 9.3% seen once; the top ten hold roughly 1.8%. Sequenced: PBMCs. Receptors were obtained from a man aged 35 to 55 in good health.

This clonotype was detected ten times or more. The chain is built from TRBV20-1 and TRBJ1-2, with no clear D. The CDR3 totals 14 residues. V dropped 3 bases and J dropped 0 bases, with 11 bases sitting between them. In germline, CDR1 is DFQATT, CDR2 SNEGSKA (reference sequence). DNA of the CDR3: TGCAGTGCTAGCGCACGATATTCTAACTATGGCTACACCTTC. It translates to CSASARYSNYGYTF.

This clonotype was seen at least ten times. V and J are TRBV6-6 and TRBJ2-7; 8 positions match TRBD1. The germline CDR1 and CDR2 sequences are MNHNY and SVGAGI (reference sequence). V was clipped by 2 bases and J by 6 bases; unmatched bases: 12. The CDR3 is 16 residues long. For the CDR3, the DNA is TGTGCCAGCAGTTACCCCGACAGGGGACTTGCGGGCGAGCAGTACTTC. Translating it yields CASSYPDRGLAGEQYF.

In this sample, this clonotype turned up many times. The chain is built from TRBV29-1 and TRBJ2-7; unclear D gene. Trimming took 5 bases from V and 0 from J, leaving 11 bases between them. This CDR3 spans 13 amino acids. The V gene's germline CDR1 is SQVTM and CDR2 ANQGSEA. Written as DNA, the CDR3 is TGCAGCGTTTCACAGATCAACTCCTACGAGCAGTACTTC. Encoded protein: CSVSQINSYEQYF.

This clonotype appeared many times. This rearrangement joins TRBV10-3 to TRBJ1-1; unclear D gene. Trimming removed 2 bases at V and 10 bases at J, with 11 bases between. CDR1 and CDR2 (germline): ENHRY, SYGVKD. There are 12 residues in the CDR3. The CDR3: CAISEVRVGAFF. DNA of the CDR3: TGTGCCATCAGTGAGGTGCGGGTAGGAGCTTTCTTT.

The sample holds many counts of this clonotype. This chain uses TRBV7-9 with TRBJ2-1, with a weak D call TRBD1 (6 bases). V dropped 10 bases and J dropped 0 bases, with 16 bases sitting between them. CDR1 SEHNR and CDR2 FQNEAQ come from the germline V gene (reference sequence). The length of the CDR3 is 15 residues. CDR3 DNA: TGTGCCACCCGCGAGGGGGAAAGCTCCTACAATGAGCAGTTCTTC. It codes for CATREGESSYNEQFF.

V gene TRBV10-3 combines with J gene TRBJ1-3, with 7 nucleotides matching TRBD1. The J segment lost 6 bases and the V segment lost 6 bases, leaving 8 bases of the junction unmatched. CDR3 length: 14 amino acids. Germline V gene sequence: CDR1 ENHRY, CDR2 SYGVKD. CDR3 protein: CAISDQGGVNTIYF. The CDR3 DNA follows: TGTGCCATCAGCGATCAGGGGGGAGTAAACACCATATATTTT.

This clonotype was detected many times. V usage is TRBV20-1 and J usage is TRBJ2-1; the match to TRBD1 covers 12 bases. Germline loops: CDR1 DFQATT, CDR2 SNEGSKA (reference sequence). Germline trimming cut 0 bases from V and 10 bases from J; bases unmatched to any gene: 7. There are 15 residues in the CDR3. This chain's CDR3 is CSARDKGQGAREQFF. CDR3 DNA: TGCAGTGCTAGAGATAAGGGACAGGGGGCTCGGGAGCAGTTCTTC.

The V and J genes are TRBV5-1 and TRBJ2-7; 7 nucleotides agree with TRBD1. The CDR3 has 15 residues. The ends lost 0 bases at V and 5 bases at J; junction bases unmatched: 8. Germline V gene lookup returns CDR1 SGHRS and CDR2 YFSETQ. This CDR3 is CASSLATGAFHEQYF. The CDR3 bases are TGCGCCAGCAGCTTGGCCACAGGGGCGTTTCACGAGCAGTACTTC.

This clonotype was detected many times. The chain links TRBV5-1 to TRBJ2-1, with TRBD2 matching 7 bases. V trimming: 3 bases; J trimming: 6 bases; junction bases outside the gene matches: 9. CDR3 size: 15 residues. Germline CDR1 is SGHRS and CDR2 is YFSETQ. The DNA of the CDR3 is TGCGCCAGCAGCTGGAGAGGCGGGGGAGCCAATGAGCAGTTCTTC. Translation: CASSWRGGGANEQFF.

This clonotype showed up many times. The J gene is TRBJ2-1, the V gene TRBV12-3 or TRBV12-4; the D call may be TRBD1 or TRBD2 (5 bases each). V dropped 5 bases and J dropped 8 bases, with 10 bases sitting between them. The CDR3 spans 12 residues. The CDR3 here is CASSPGTDEQFF. DNA for the CDR3: TGTGCCAGCAGTCCTGGGACGGATGAGCAGTTCTTC.

This clonotype was counted many times. V gene TRBV28 combines with J gene TRBJ2-1; 10 bases fit TRBD2. Germline CDR1 is MDHEN and CDR2 is SYDVKM. The V and J ends lost 4 bases and 10 bases, in that order; junction bases with no gene match: 7. The CDR3 runs to 14 residues. The CDR3 bases are TGTGCCAGCAGTTCCGATCTAGCGGGAGAAGAGCAGTTCTTC. Protein sequence: CASSSDLAGEEQFF.

The table lists this clonotype with many counts. V and J are TRBV11-2 and TRBJ2-1; D might be TRBD2 (5 bases). Looked up from germline, CDR1 is SGHAT and CDR2 is FQNNGV. The CDR3 consists of 15 residues. V was clipped by 1 base and J by 4 bases, with 11 bases between them. CDR3 protein: CASSLGGYEYNEQFF. Written as DNA, the CDR3 is TGTGCCAGCAGCTTAGGAGGGTACGAATACAATGAGCAGTTCTTC.